These T cell receptor beta chains were read from a single sample in a study of blood T cell repertoires in COVID-19. Data came from immunoSEQ multiplex PCR; TCRdb stores just in-frame clones and leaves some out. The sample records roughly 200,000 clones, around 84% being singletons. Sequences were obtained from peripheral blood. The source is a woman of 80 years or more with acute or convalescent COVID-19. CDR3s include the opening cysteine and the closing phenylalanine or tryptophan. D genes are given only for firm matches. Not every row has a clone size; where given, it reads once, few, many or a size class.

TRBV18	TRBD1	TRBJ2-2	NA	CASSPRQGSIGELFF	TGTGCCAGCTCACCCAGACAGGGGTCGATCGGGGAGCTGTTTTTT
TRBV7-2	NA	TRBJ2-1	NA	CASSLARGPQGGEQFF	TGTGCCAGCAGCTTAGCGAGAGGGCCACAAGGAGGTGAGCAGTTCTTC
TRBV2	NA	TRBJ1-5	NA	CASTSQRAAFNQPQHF	TGTGCCAGCACCTCCCAGAGGGCAGCTTTCAATCAGCCCCAGCATTTT
TRBV6-5	NA	TRBJ1-2	NA	CATAETDYGYTF	TGTGCCACTGCCGAGACAGACTATGGCTACACCTTC
TRBV29-1	TRBD2	TRBJ2-7	NA	CSVRAGVYEQYF	TGCAGCGTGCGGGCGGGAGTATACGAGCAGTACTTC
TRBV19	TRBD2	TRBJ2-1	NA	CATRWRAGGNDNEQFF	TGTGCCACCCGTTGGAGGGCGGGAGGGAATGACAATGAGCAGTTCTTC
TRBV7-9	NA	TRBJ1-2	NA	CASSSDSLGYTF	TGTGCCAGCAGCTCCGACTCCCTTGGCTACACCTTC
TRBV2	TRBD1	TRBJ1-2	few	CASSGQGLSYGYTF	TGTGCCAGCAGTGGACAGGGGCTCTCCTATGGCTACACCTTC
TRBV18	TRBD2	TRBJ2-1	NA	CASYRASGNNEQFF	TGTGCCAGCTATCGAGCTAGCGGAAACAATGAGCAGTTCTTC
TRBV30	NA	TRBJ1-2	NA	CAWSARVLANYGYTF	TGTGCCTGGAGTGCCAGGGTGCTTGCTAACTATGGCTACACCTTC
TRBV5-6	NA	TRBJ1-4	NA	CASSSSTGLGGKLFF	TGTGCCAGCAGCAGCTCGACCGGGCTCGGGGGAAAACTGTTTTTT
TRBV2	NA	TRBJ1-4	NA	CASRSGGSNEKLFF	TGTGCCAGCAGATCGGGGGGCTCTAATGAAAAACTGTTTTTT
TRBV7-9	NA	TRBJ1-1	NA	CASSLAQNTEAFF	TGTGCCAGCAGCTTAGCCCAGAACACTGAAGCTTTCTTT
TRBV10-3	TRBD1	TRBJ1-2	once	CAISEQQGILALGYTF	TGTGCCATCAGTGAGCAACAGGGGATCCTTGCCTTAGGCTACACCTTC
TRBV28	NA	TRBJ1-5	NA	CASSPYGGDGGQPQHF	TGTGCCAGCAGTCCGTACGGAGGGGACGGGGGTCAGCCCCAGCATTTT
TRBV2	TRBD1	TRBJ1-5	NA	CASSPDREQPQHF	TGTGCCAGCAGTCCCGACAGGGAACAGCCCCAGCATTTT
TRBV5-1	NA	TRBJ2-3	NA	CASSLVATSTDTQYF	TGCGCCAGCAGCTTGGTAGCCACCAGCACAGATACGCAGTATTTT
TRBV7-9	TRBD1	TRBJ2-7	NA	CASSPGQSSYEQYF	TGTGCCAGCAGTCCGGGACAGAGCTCCTACGAGCAGTACTTC
TRBV7-3	TRBD2	TRBJ2-1	few	CASSFASGSYNEQFF	TGTGCCAGCAGCTTTGCTAGCGGGAGCTACAATGAGCAGTTCTTC
TRBV5-1	TRBD1	TRBJ2-2	NA	CASSLSPGGAGGELFF	TGCGCCAGCAGCTTGTCCCCAGGGGGCGCTGGCGGGGAGCTGTTTTTT
TRBV6-5	TRBD1	TRBJ1-3	NA	CASNLLQGPGNTIYF	TGTGCCAGCAACCTATTACAGGGGCCTGGAAACACCATATATTTT
TRBV13	NA	TRBJ2-2	NA	CASSFLTVVNTGELFF	TGTGCCAGCAGCTTCCTCACAGTTGTAAATACCGGGGAGCTGTTTTTT
TRBV10-3	NA	TRBJ1-2	NA	CATGGGGVVGGYTF	TGTGCCACCGGAGGAGGGGGGGTAGTGGGAGGCTACACCTTC
TRBV18	NA	TRBJ1-2	NA	CASSAGLGDGYTF	TGTGCCAGCTCAGCAGGCCTCGGGGATGGCTACACCTTC
TRBV5-1	TRBD1	TRBJ1-1	NA	CASSLLPGQGGTEAFF	TGCGCCAGCAGCTTGCTGCCGGGACAGGGTGGCACTGAAGCTTTCTTT
TRBV28	NA	TRBJ1-1	NA	CASSFTQGFRNTEAFF	TGTGCCAGCAGTTTTACCCAGGGTTTTAGGAACACTGAAGCTTTCTTT
TRBV9	TRBD1	TRBJ2-5	few	CASSTRTGGLQETQYF	TGTGCCAGCAGCACCCGGACAGGAGGACTCCAAGAGACCCAGTACTTC
TRBV28	TRBD2	TRBJ2-1	NA	CASSLKMTSGGFGEQFF	TGTGCCAGCAGTTTAAAGATGACTAGCGGGGGGTTCGGTGAGCAGTTCTTC
TRBV28	TRBD1	TRBJ1-5	NA	CASSPGTAHQPQHF	TGTGCCAGCAGTCCCGGGACAGCACATCAGCCCCAGCATTTT
TRBV11-2	NA	TRBJ1-5	NA	CASSLRGQPQHF	TGTGCCAGCAGCTTACGGGGTCAGCCCCAGCATTTT
TRBV24-1	TRBD2	TRBJ2-1	NA	CATSAPLPPLAGGRNEQFF	TGTGCCACCAGTGCTCCCCTCCCCCCACTAGCGGGAGGGAGGAATGAGCAGTTCTTC
TRBV24-1	TRBD2	TRBJ2-2	NA	CATSDPSREGTGELFF	TGTGCCACCAGTGACCCCAGCAGGGAGGGCACCGGGGAGCTGTTTTTT
TRBV9	NA	TRBJ2-1	NA	CASSVATGYNEQFF	TGTGCCAGCAGCGTAGCGACTGGCTACAATGAGCAGTTCTTC
TRBV6-5	TRBD1	TRBJ1-6	NA	CASSSPGQGNSPLHF	TGTGCCAGCAGTTCCCCCGGACAGGGTAATTCACCCCTCCACTTT
TRBV5-4	TRBD2	TRBJ2-2	NA	CASSLPLAANTGELFF	TGTGCCAGCAGCTTGCCACTAGCGGCTAACACCGGGGAGCTGTTTTTT
TRBV24-1	TRBD1	TRBJ1-5	NA	CATSDRTGGNQPQHF	TGTGCCACCAGTGACAGGACAGGGGGCAATCAGCCCCAGCATTTT
TRBV7-9	NA	TRBJ1-1	few	CASSFTVRVGTEAFF	TGTGCCAGCAGCTTCACAGTCAGGGTTGGCACTGAAGCTTTCTTT
TRBV2	NA	TRBJ1-1	NA	CASREDSKNTEAFF	TGTGCCAGCAGAGAGGACAGTAAGAACACTGAAGCTTTCTTT